This T cell receptor (beta chain) appears in the sequencing data of a study of regulatory T cells in long-lasting Graves disease. Study observations and caveats: Gene preferences differed: TRBV28, TRBJ1-2, TRBJ2-5 in persistent cases. Compared with new cases, persistent Graves' patients showed reduced TCR diversity. Persistent patients shared thousands of public clonotypes among themselves. Newly diagnosed patients shared fewer, at roughly 970.

This clonotype was seen ten or more times. Antigen unknown. V was clipped by 2 bases and J by 3 bases, with 7 bases between them. Per germline, CDR1 KGHSH and CDR2 LQKENI. The CDR3 consists of 13 residues. The time point denotes: newly diagnosed GD, antithyroid drugs for less than 3 months. Extracted RNA from PBMCs served as the source of the TCR library. Construction of TCR beta libraries relied on iRepertoire HTBI primers and on Arm-PCR targeting CDR3 regions. TCRdb used MiXCR to reprocess the multiplex PCR reads, holding one entry per CDR3 protein. The sample records 250,000 or so distinct CDR3 sequences, around 19% being singletons. The data were also submitted as part of a second study, on T cells in Graves' hyperthyroidism and ophthalmopathy. That paper states: The primer set for the first-round RT-PCR of the TCR CDR3 was HTBI.

The sample here was peripheral blood mononuclear cells (PBMCs), taken at new diagnosis, from a patient treated with antithyroid drugs. The chain links TRBV18 to TRBJ1-2; D gene unclear. The clonotype originates from a woman aged 30 to 39 with Graves disease. CDR3 in DNA: TGTGCCAGCTCACCAGGGAGGGACTATGGCTACACCTTC. It yields the protein CASSPGRDYGYTF. Drawing the rest from reference TRBV18 and TRBJ1-2, the complete variable domain is NAGVMQNPRHLVRRRGQEARLRCSPMKGHSHVYWYRQLPEEGLKFMVYLQKENIIDESGMPKERFSAEFPKEGPSILRIQQVVRGDSAAYFCASSPGRDYGYTFGSGTRLTVV.